This entry lists 2 T cell receptor beta chains sequenced from one sample in a study of control samples from healthy donors and cancer patients (TCRdb year 2020). Receptor amplification or capture employed the immunoSEQ multiplex PCR assay. TCRdb mirrors the immuneACCESS table, restricted to in-frame sequences. Some clones are absent from its copies; in checked studies, under half trace to an unresolved V gene, and the reason for the others is unknown. Recorded for this sample are about 150,000 clones; 90% to 95% of them occurred a single time. The ten largest clones represent over 1.3% of the sample. Input material: blood. The receptors were gathered from a woman under 30 in good health.

J is TRBJ1-2 and V is TRBV28; 7 bases map to TRBD1. The trim removed 5 bases at V and 3 bases at J, leaving 12 bases unmatched. The CDR3 consists of 16 residues. The germline gives CDR1 MDHEN, CDR2 SYDVKM. CDR3: CASSTRRQGVYYGYTF. The CDR3 DNA follows: TGTGCCAGCAGTACCCGGAGACAGGGTGTCTACTATGGCTACACCTTC.

V and J are TRBV5-5 and TRBJ1-5; TRBD1 might be the D (6 bases). Germline loops: CDR1 SGHKS, CDR2 YYEKEE (reference sequence). This CDR3 spans 15 amino acids. Trimming removed 1 base at V and 7 bases at J, with 15 bases between. CDR3 amino acids: CASSLWAGAGQPQHF. As DNA, the CDR3 is TGTGCCAGCAGCTTGTGGGCAGGGGCGGGCCAGCCCCAGCATTTT.